This entry describes one T cell receptor beta chain. Its antigen specificity is not known. Base-call qualities are not available, and no considerably larger clone is one nucleotide away. Healthy HIV-negative adults with no recently reported acute infections or vaccinations were included as donors. Every donor was a Caucasian adult living in Nashville, Tennessee, USA. CD4+ T cells were enriched by magnetic negative selection, after which naive cells were positively selected on CD45RA and the negative fraction was taken as the memory subset. Blood was obtained by leukapheresis, after which PBMCs were separated by Ficoll-Histopaque density gradient centrifugation and cryopreserved in liquid nitrogen vapor phase. Purity and quantity of every magnetically sorted T cell population were checked by analytical flow cytometry. Genomic DNA was isolated from each sorted fraction and quantified by UV absorbance on a Nanodrop 2000c.

TCR CDR3 regions were amplified from genomic DNA by multiplex PCR using the deep immunoSEQ assay. Extracted genomic DNA from each cell subset was distributed evenly across all wells of several immunoSEQ 96-well plates, and each plate was treated as a replicate. For sorted subsets, 150 to 250 ng of genomic DNA, equivalent to 30,000 or so T cell genomes, went into each replicate PCR. The purified libraries were quantified using a Qubit 3.0 fluorometer, sized with a Bioanalyzer 2100, and then quantified again using the KAPA Library Quantification kit. Every immunoSEQ 96-well plate was sequenced on a dedicated single-read 150-cycle Illumina NextSeq 550 flow cell. Per the source publication's procedure: Because the immunoSEQ output held only junctional sequences and lacked quality scores, the filtering could not match the filtering applied to full-length reads. To assign V/J genes and CDR3, sequences were annotated against IMGT germline references using PyIR, a Python wrapper for IgBLAST v1.9. Reads with weak V/J assignments (E-value above 1e-6), missing CDR3, stop codons, out-of-frame junctions, or ambiguous translated residues were removed. V3J clonotypes were defined by identical inferred V gene, J gene, and CDR3 amino acid sequence. The percentage overlap between two repertoires was calculated by dividing the number of shared unique clonotypes by the size of the smaller repertoire. Repertoire richness was assessed with RTK rarefaction, the Chao1 estimator, and Recon v2.1 estimates of unobserved clonotypes. OLGA was used to compute generation probabilities for all TCRbeta clonotypes that the gDNA method yielded from a few donors. In TCRdb, the immuneACCESS table is reduced to in-frame sequences with V and J assigned. These tables do not hold every clone; where another copy was compared, an unresolved V gene accounts for under half, and the others remain unexplained. V and J calls and clone size follow that table, whereas D and trimming were derived from the DNA. The sample data list over a million clones, and 65% to 75% of these were observed just once. The biggest ten clones account for about 1.5% of the sample.

Counted from cysteine to phenylalanine, this CDR3 has 17 amino acids. Only the CDR3 part of the read is kept: 51 bases, read in frame from the first base. Taken from the germline V gene (reference sequence), the CDR1 and CDR2 loops are SEHNR and FQNEAQ. After removal of 2 bases from V and 1 base from J, the junction retains 8 bases not matched to a gene. The sample originates from a study of shared clonotypes between healthy human individuals (dated by TCRdb to 2018 to 2021). Notes on the research overall: A couple of women and a few men aged 18 to 49 years were included in the cohort. Leukapheresis yielded between about 0.94 and 10 billion PBMCs per donor. Different laboratories and diverse techniques were used to prepare libraries and sequence TCR repertoires, to increase sequencing depth and limit assay-specific biases. The study deeply sequenced blood TCR repertoires of about five healthy adults to estimate repertoire size and the extent of clonotype sharing between individuals. For each donor, three plates each were used for CD4 naive and CD4 memory, two plates were used for CD8 naive, and one plate was used for CD8 memory.

Points the paper makes about the study in general: Pairwise subsampling led to the expectation that sequencing depth would affect the degree of clonotype sharing among donors. Sampling was restricted to blood, and TCR repertoires in tissues likely differ from the TCR repertoires found in blood. Estimated clonotype richness was generally larger for naive than for memory subsets. Higher generation probabilities were observed for clonotypes shared by all four sorted-subset donors than for non-shared clonotypes. The genetic and exposure-history diversity represented was limited by the small number of donors. Sharing across a handful of donors was observed for approximately 5% of naive CD4, 3% to 3.5% of naive CD8, 2% to 2.5% of memory CD4, and around 0.42% of memory CD8 clonotypes. Even with the large sequencing depth, rarefaction of the sorted-subset datasets indicated that sequencing was incomplete.

The rearranged chain carries TRBV7-9 and TRBJ2-1, and TRBD2 aligns with 7 junction nucleotides. Sequences were obtained from memory CD4+ T cells sorted from blood. The cell subset or site label for this specimen denotes: CD45RA-negative fraction. The clonotype originates from a young man in good health. The CDR3 here reads CASSLLSGSQSYNEQFF. The DNA sequence follows: TGTGCCAGCAGCTTACTTAGCGGGTCCCAGTCCTACAATGAGCAGTTCTTC.